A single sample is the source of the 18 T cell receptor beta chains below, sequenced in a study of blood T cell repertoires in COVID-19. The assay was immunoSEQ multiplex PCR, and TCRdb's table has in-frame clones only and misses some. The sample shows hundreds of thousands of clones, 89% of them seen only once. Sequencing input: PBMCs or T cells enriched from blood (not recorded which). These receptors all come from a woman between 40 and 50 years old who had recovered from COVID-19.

CDR3 protein: CASRYTLAGNNEQFF. The CDR3 DNA sequence: TGTGCCAGCCGATATACCCTAGCGGGGAACAATGAGCAGTTCTTC. The V and J genes are TRBV27 and TRBJ2-1; TRBD2 matches at 9 bases. The CDR3 has 15 residues. V lost 8 bases, J lost 5 bases, and 10 bases stayed unmatched. Germline CDR1 reads MNHEY; CDR2 reads SMNVEV (reference sequence).

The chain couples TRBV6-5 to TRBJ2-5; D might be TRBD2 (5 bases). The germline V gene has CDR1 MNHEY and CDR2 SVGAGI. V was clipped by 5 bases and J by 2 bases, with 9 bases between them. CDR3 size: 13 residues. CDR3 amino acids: CASSLKRQETQYF. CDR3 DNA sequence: TGTGCCAGCAGTCTTAAGCGGCAAGAGACCCAGTACTTC.

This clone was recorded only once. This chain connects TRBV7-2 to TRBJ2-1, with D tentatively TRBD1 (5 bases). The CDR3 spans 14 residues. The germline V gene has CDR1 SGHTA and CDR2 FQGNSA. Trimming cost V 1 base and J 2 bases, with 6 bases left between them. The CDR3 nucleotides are TGTGCCAGCAGCTTAGGCAGGGCCTACAATGAGCAGTTCTTC. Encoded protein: CASSLGRAYNEQFF.

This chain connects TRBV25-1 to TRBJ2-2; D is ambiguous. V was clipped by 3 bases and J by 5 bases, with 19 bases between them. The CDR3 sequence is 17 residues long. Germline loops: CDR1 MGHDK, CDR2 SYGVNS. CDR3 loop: CASSDATPTGATGELFF. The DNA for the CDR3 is TGTGCCAGCAGTGACGCTACCCCGACGGGTGCTACCGGGGAGCTGTTTTTT. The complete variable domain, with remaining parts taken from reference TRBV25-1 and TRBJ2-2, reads EADIYQTPRYLVIGTGKKITLECSQTMGHDKMYWYQQDPGMELHLIHYSYGVNSTEKGDLSSESTVSRIRTEHFPLTLESARPSHTSQYLCASSDATPTGATGELFFGEGSRLTVL.

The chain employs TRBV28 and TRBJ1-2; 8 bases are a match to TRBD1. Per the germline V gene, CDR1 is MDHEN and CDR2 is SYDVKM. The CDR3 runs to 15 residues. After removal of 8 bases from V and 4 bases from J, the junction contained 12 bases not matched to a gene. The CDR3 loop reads CASQNPGGSGYGYTF. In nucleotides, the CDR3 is TGTGCCAGCCAAAATCCAGGGGGCTCGGGCTATGGCTACACCTTC.

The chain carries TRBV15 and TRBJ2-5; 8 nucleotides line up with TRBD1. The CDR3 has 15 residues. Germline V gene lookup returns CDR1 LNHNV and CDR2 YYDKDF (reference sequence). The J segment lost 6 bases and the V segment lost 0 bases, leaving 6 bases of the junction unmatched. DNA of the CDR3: TGTGCCACCAGCAGAGATCCCAGGGGGCAACAGACCCAGTACTTC. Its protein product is CATSRDPRGQQTQYF. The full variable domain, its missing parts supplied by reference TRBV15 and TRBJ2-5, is DAMVIQNPRYQVTQFGKPVTLSCSQTLNHNVMYWYQQKSSQAPKLLFHYYDKDFNNEADTPDNFQSRRPNTSFCFLDIRSPGLGDTAMYLCATSRDPRGQQTQYFGPGTRLLVL.

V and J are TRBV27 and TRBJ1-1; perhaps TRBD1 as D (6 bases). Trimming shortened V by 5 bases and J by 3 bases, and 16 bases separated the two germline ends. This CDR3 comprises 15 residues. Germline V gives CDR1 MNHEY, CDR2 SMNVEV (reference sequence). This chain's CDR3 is CASSSHREGDTEAFF. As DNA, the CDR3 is TGTGCCAGCAGTAGCCACAGGGAAGGGGACACTGAAGCTTTCTTT.

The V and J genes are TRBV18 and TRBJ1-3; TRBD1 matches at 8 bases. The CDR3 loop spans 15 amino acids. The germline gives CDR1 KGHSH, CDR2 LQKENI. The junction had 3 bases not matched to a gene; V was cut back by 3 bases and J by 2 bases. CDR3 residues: CASSPDRGAGNTIYF. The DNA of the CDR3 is TGTGCCAGCTCACCCGACAGGGGAGCTGGAAACACCATATATTTT. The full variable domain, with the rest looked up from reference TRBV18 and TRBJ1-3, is NAGVMQNPRHLVRRRGQEARLRCSPMKGHSHVYWYRQLPEEGLKFMVYLQKENIIDESGMPKERFSAEFPKEGPSILRIQQVVRGDSAAYFCASSPDRGAGNTIYFGEGSWLTVV.

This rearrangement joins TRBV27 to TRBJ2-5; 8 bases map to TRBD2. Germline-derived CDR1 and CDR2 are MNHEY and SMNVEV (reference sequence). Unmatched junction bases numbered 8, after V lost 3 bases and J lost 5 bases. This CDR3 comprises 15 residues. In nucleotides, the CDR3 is TGTGCCAGCAGTTTTTCAGCGGGGGCAGAGGAGACCCAGTACTTC. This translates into CASSFSAGAEETQYF.

The CDR3 protein is CASSLASVSYNEQFF. DNA for the CDR3: TGTGCCAGCAGCTTGGCTAGCGTCTCCTACAATGAGCAGTTCTTC. This rearrangement joins TRBV5-6 to TRBJ2-1, with a possible D match to TRBD2 (6 bases). There are 15 residues in the CDR3. Trimming pared 0 bases from V and 0 bases from J, leaving 7 bases between. The V gene's germline CDR1 is SGHDT and CDR2 YYEEEE. The full variable domain, with the rest looked up from reference TRBV5-6 and TRBJ2-1, is DAGVTQSPTHLIKTRGQQVTLRCSPKSGHDTVSWYQQALGQGPQFIFQYYEEEERQRGNFPDRFSGHQFPNYSSELNVNALLLGDSALYLCASSLASVSYNEQFFGPGTRLTVL.

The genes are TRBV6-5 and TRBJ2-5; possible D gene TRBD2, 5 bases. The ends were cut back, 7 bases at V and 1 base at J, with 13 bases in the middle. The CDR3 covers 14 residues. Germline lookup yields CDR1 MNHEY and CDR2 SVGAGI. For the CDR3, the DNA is TGTGCCAGCATGAATCTCCTAGCCCAAGAGACCCAGTACTTC. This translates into CASMNLLAQETQYF.

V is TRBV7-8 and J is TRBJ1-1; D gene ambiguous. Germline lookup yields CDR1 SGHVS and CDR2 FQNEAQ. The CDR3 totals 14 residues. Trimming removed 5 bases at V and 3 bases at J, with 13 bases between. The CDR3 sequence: CASSDWYGDTEAFF. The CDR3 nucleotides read TGTGCCAGCAGCGATTGGTACGGGGACACTGAAGCTTTCTTT. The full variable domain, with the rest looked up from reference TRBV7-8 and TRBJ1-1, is GAGVSQSPRYKVAKRGQDVALRCDPISGHVSLFWYQQALGQGPEFLTYFQNEAQLDKSGLPSDRFFAERPEGSVSTLKIQRTQQEDSAVYLCASSDWYGDTEAFFGQGTRLTVV.

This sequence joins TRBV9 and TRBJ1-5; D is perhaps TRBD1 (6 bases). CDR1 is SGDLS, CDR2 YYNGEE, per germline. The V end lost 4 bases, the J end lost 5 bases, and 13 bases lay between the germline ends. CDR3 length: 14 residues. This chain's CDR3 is CASSRTGNDQPQHF. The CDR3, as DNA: TGTGCCAGCAGCCGTACAGGGAATGATCAGCCCCAGCATTTT.

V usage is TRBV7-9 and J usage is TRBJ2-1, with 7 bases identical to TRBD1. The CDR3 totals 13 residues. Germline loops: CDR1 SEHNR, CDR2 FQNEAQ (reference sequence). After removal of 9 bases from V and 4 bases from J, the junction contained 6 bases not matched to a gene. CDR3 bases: TGTGCCAGTCGGGACAGTTATTACAATGAGCAGTTCTTC. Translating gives CASRDSYYNEQFF.

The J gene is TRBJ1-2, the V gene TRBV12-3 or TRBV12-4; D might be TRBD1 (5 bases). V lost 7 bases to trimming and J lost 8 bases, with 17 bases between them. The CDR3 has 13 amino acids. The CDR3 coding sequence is TGTGCCAGCACCACGGGGGTGGAGCGCGGCTACACCTTC. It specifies CASTTGVERGYTF.

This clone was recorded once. CDR3 in amino acids: CASSPGVAGYYEQYF. The DNA of the CDR3 is TGTGCCAGCTCACCAGGGGTAGCGGGCTACTACGAGCAGTACTTC. The gene calls are TRBV18 and TRBJ2-7; 7 nucleotides line up with TRBD2. Unmatched junction bases numbered 7, after V lost 2 bases and J lost 3 bases. This CDR3 spans 15 amino acids. The germline V gene has CDR1 KGHSH and CDR2 LQKENI.

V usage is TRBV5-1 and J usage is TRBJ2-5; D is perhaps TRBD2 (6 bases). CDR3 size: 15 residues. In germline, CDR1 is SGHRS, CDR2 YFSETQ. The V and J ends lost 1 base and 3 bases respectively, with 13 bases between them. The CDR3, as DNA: TGCGCCAGCAGCTTGAACGGGGGTGACGAAGAGACCCAGTACTTC. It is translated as CASSLNGGDEETQYF.

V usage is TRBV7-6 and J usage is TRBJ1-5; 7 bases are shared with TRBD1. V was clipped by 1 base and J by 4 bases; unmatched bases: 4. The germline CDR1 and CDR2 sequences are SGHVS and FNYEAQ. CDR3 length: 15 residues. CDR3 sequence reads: CASSLGQGINQPQHF. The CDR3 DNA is TGTGCCAGCAGCTTAGGACAGGGAATAAATCAGCCCCAGCATTTT.